A selection of T cell receptor beta chains follows, all from one sample in a study of regulatory T cells in long-lasting Graves disease. TCRdb reanalysed the multiplex PCR reads using MiXCR and keeps one entry per CDR3 protein. The table shows 500,000 or so distinct CDR3 sequences, with approximately 16% occurring only once. In addition, the sample was reused for a study of T cells in Graves' hyperthyroidism and ophthalmopathy.

The specimen was peripheral blood mononuclear cells (PBMCs), collected at new diagnosis, from a patient treated with antithyroid drugs. All receptors come from a woman aged 35-65 years with Graves disease. Both conserved end residues are part of each CDR3. Each record gives: J gene, clone size, D gene, V gene, CDR3 protein, CDR3 DNA. D genes are given only for firm matches. The size field is filled for only some rows; it gives once, few, many or a size class.

>TRBJ1-1|many|.|TRBV28
CASRSPHLNTEAFF
TGTGCCAGCAGGAGCCCACATCTGAACACTGAAGCTTTCTTT
>TRBJ2-1|.|TRBD1|TRBV10-3
CAISESGQVKQFF
TGTGCCATCAGTGAGTCGGGACAGGTGAAGCAGTTCTTC
>TRBJ1-5|many|TRBD1|TRBV12-3/TRBV12-4
CASSPSTGLPQHF
TGTGCCAGCAGTCCGTCGACAGGGCTGCCCCAGCATTTT
>TRBJ1-5|.|.|TRBV19
CASSMRNPAGAQHF
TGTGCCAGTAGTATGAGGAACCCAGCAGGAGCCCAGCATTTT
>TRBJ2-6|.|TRBD2|TRBV6-2/TRBV6-3
CASSRGTSGDSGANVLTF
TGTGCCAGCAGTCGGGGGACTAGCGGCGACTCTGGGGCCAACGTCCTGACTTTC
>TRBJ2-7|few|.|TRBV6-5
CASSYAWRGMGGDVYEQYF
TGTGCCAGCAGTTACGCGTGGAGGGGAATGGGGGGAGACGTCTACGAGCAGTACTTC
>TRBJ2-7|few|.|TRBV6-1
CASRKTGDEQYF
TGTGCCAGCAGAAAGACCGGGGACGAGCAGTACTTC
>TRBJ2-3|many|.|TRBV12-3/TRBV12-4
CASSLSRRTDTQYF
TGTGCCAGCAGTTTGTCGCGGCGAACAGATACGCAGTATTTT
>TRBJ1-1|.|.|TRBV20-1
CSARVGTAYNTEAFF
TGCAGTGCTAGAGTGGGGACGGCTTACAACACTGAAGCTTTCTTT
>TRBJ2-7|many|.|TRBV27
CASSLSPSSYEQYF
TGTGCCAGCAGTTTATCACCGAGCTCCTACGAGCAGTACTTC
>TRBJ1-1|.|.|TRBV4-1
CASSQFPNTEAFF
TGCGCCAGCAGTCAATTTCCGAACACTGAAGCTTTCTTT
>TRBJ1-4|few|.|TRBV5-1
CASPRLATNEKLFF
TGCGCCAGCCCCCGTTTGGCAACTAATGAAAAACTGTTTTTT
>TRBJ2-4|many|TRBD1|TRBV20-1
CSARDQTGIEYF
TGCAGTGCTAGGGACCAGACAGGGATCGAGTACTTC
>TRBJ2-2|few|.|TRBV28
CASSFNLDTGELFF
TGTGCCAGCAGTTTTAACCTAGACACCGGGGAGCTGTTTTTT
>TRBJ2-7|many|.|TRBV5-8
CASSSGTRRGEQYF
TGTGCCAGCAGTTCCGGGACTCGGAGAGGGGAGCAGTACTTC
>TRBJ2-5|many|.|TRBV18
CASSPPGETQYF
TGTGCCAGCTCACCCCCGGGAGAGACCCAGTACTTC
>TRBJ1-1|.|.|TRBV6-2/TRBV6-3
CTSSPWTGNTEAFF
TGTACCAGCAGTCCTTGGACGGGGAACACTGAAGCTTTCTTT
>TRBJ2-5|.|.|TRBV9
CASSVGHQETQYF
TGTGCCAGCAGCGTTGGTCACCAAGAGACCCAGTACTTC
>TRBJ2-2|.|TRBD1|TRBV25-1
CASSDDRGRHGELFF
TGTGCCAGCAGTGACGACAGGGGGCGTCACGGGGAGCTGTTTTTT
>TRBJ1-2|few|.|TRBV7-9
CAITGSPYGYTF
TGTGCCATCACCGGTAGTCCTTATGGCTACACCTTC
>TRBJ1-1|many|.|TRBV24-1
CATSDLRIRVPNTEAFF
TGTGCCACCAGTGATTTGCGAATAAGGGTTCCGAACACTGAAGCTTTCTTT
>TRBJ1-2|.|.|TRBV19
CASSMDRMGGYTF
TGTGCCAGTAGTATGGATCGGATGGGTGGCTACACCTTC
>TRBJ1-6|.|TRBD1|TRBV12-3/TRBV12-4
CASRETGSGEFGNSPLHF
TGTGCCAGCAGGGAGACAGGGAGTGGGGAGTTTGGCAATTCACCCCTCCACTTT
>TRBJ1-2|many|TRBD1|TRBV7-9
CASSLEKGAGGYGYTF
TGTGCCAGCAGCTTAGAGAAGGGGGCAGGTGGCTATGGCTACACCTTC
>TRBJ1-1|many|.|TRBV3-1
CASSQAGVTEAFF
TGTGCCAGCAGCCAAGCAGGGGTCACTGAAGCTTTCTTT
>TRBJ2-3|many|.|TRBV11-1
CASSVGTSTDTQYF
TGTGCCAGCAGCGTCGGTACGAGCACAGATACGCAGTATTTT
>TRBJ1-1|many|TRBD1|TRBV20-1
CSASQGAENTEAFF
TGCAGTGCTTCACAGGGGGCCGAGAACACTGAAGCTTTCTTT
>TRBJ2-2|.|TRBD2|TRBV29-1
CSVYGSGGEDTGELFF
TGCAGCGTTTATGGTAGCGGGGGGGAGGACACCGGGGAGCTGTTTTTT
>TRBJ2-5|many|.|TRBV6-2/TRBV6-3
CASSPSTPREYF
TGTGCCAGCAGTCCCTCGACCCCCAGGGAGTACTTC
>TRBJ2-7|.|.|TRBV12-3/TRBV12-4
CASSLQDLQYF
TGTGCCAGCAGTCTTCAAGACCTACAGTACTTC
>TRBJ2-5|many|.|TRBV6-1
CASSVTGGGGETQYF
TGTGCCAGCAGTGTTACAGGGGGGGGGGGAGAGACCCAGTACTTC
>TRBJ1-3|many|TRBD1|TRBV28
CASSLDRVAGNTIYF
TGTGCCAGCAGTTTGGACAGGGTGGCTGGAAACACCATATATTTT
>TRBJ1-1|.|TRBD1|TRBV5-1
CASAKSGGGYTEAFF
TGCGCCAGCGCTAAATCAGGGGGCGGGTACACTGAAGCTTTCTTT
>TRBJ1-6|many|.|TRBV12-3/TRBV12-4
CASSGLSYNSPLHF
TGTGCCAGCAGTGGACTCTCCTATAATTCACCCCTCCACTTT
>TRBJ2-3|few|TRBD2|TRBV30
CAWTPSGPSGGSLSTDTQYF
TGTGCCTGGACCCCCTCGGGGCCTAGCGGGGGAAGCTTGAGCACAGATACGCAGTATTTT
>TRBJ2-2|few|.|TRBV2
CASRALDTTGELFF
TGTGCCAGCAGAGCGCTAGACACTACCGGGGAGCTGTTTTTT
>TRBJ2-7|.|TRBD1|TRBV29-1
CSVRGTGGDYEQYF
TGCAGCGTCCGAGGGACAGGGGGCGACTACGAGCAGTACTTC
>TRBJ2-1|few|.|TRBV5-1
CASSGFVGRSYNEQFF
TGCGCCAGCAGCGGGTTCGTGGGCAGAAGTTACAATGAGCAGTTCTTC
>TRBJ1-4|.|.|TRBV6-1
CASNAYRETNEKLFF
TGTGCCAGCAATGCTTACAGGGAGACTAATGAAAAACTGTTTTTT
>TRBJ1-2|.|.|TRBV7-8
CASSLEGLLSYEQYFGPGNYGYTF
.
>TRBJ2-7|many|TRBD2|TRBV27
CASSSQGSGGAYEQYF
TGTGCCAGCAGTTCTCAAGGTAGCGGGGGGGCTTACGAGCAGTACTTC
>TRBJ1-1|many|.|TRBV15
CATSSTANTEAFF
TGTGCCACCAGCAGTACGGCGAACACTGAAGCTTTCTTT
>TRBJ1-4|many|TRBD1|TRBV11-2
CASSSDRVREKLFF
TGTGCCAGCAGCAGCGACAGGGTTAGGGAAAAACTGTTTTTT
>TRBJ1-2|few|TRBD1|TRBV6-2/TRBV6-3
CASSSGDSLYGYTF
TGTGCCAGCAGCTCAGGGGACAGCCTCTATGGCTACACCTTC
>TRBJ2-3|many|.|TRBV15
CATSSLRETTDTQYF
TGTGCCACCAGCAGCCTCCGGGAAACCACAGATACGCAGTATTTT
>TRBJ2-2|.|.|TRBV9
CASSVGPGDGELFF
TGTGCCAGCAGCGTAGGCCCTGGGGACGGGGAGCTGTTTTTT
>TRBJ1-1|many|.|TRBV30
CAWSLHDVFFF
TGTGCCTGGAGTTTACACGACGTTTTCTTCTTT
>TRBJ2-2|many|.|TRBV9
CASSVAKIGELFF
TGTGCCAGCAGCGTAGCTAAGATCGGGGAGCTGTTTTTT
>TRBJ2-2|few|.|TRBV27
CARRGHPTTGELFF
TGTGCCAGAAGGGGACATCCAACCACCGGGGAGCTGTTTTTT
>TRBJ1-2|many|.|TRBV20-1
CSANYGYTF
TGCAGTGCTAACTATGGCTACACCTTC
>TRBJ1-2|.|TRBD1|TRBV2
CASSENDRGLYSMPAPYGYTF
TGTGCCAGCAGTGAAAATGACAGGGGGCTATATTCTATGCCGGCTCCCTATGGCTACACCTTC
>TRBJ2-4|.|TRBD1|TRBV19
CASTTGVGIQYF
TGTGCCAGTACCACAGGGGTGGGCATTCAGTACTTC
>TRBJ2-7|few|.|TRBV27
CASRGGNSYEQYF
TGTGCCAGCAGGGGGGGAAACTCCTACGAGCAGTACTTC
>TRBJ1-1|.|.|TRBV15
CATSRVLYTEAFF
TGTGCCACCAGCAGAGTCCTGTACACTGAAGCTTTCTTT
>TRBJ2-2|many|TRBD2|TRBV5-1
CASSSGTSGAYTGELFF
TGCGCCAGCAGCTCCGGGACTAGCGGGGCCTACACCGGGGAGCTGTTTTTT
>TRBJ1-1|few|TRBD1|TRBV12-5
CASGPGDRGYAEAFF
TGTGCTAGTGGTCCCGGGGACAGGGGGTACGCTGAAGCTTTCTTT
>TRBJ1-1|many|TRBD1|TRBV18
CASSLRGQVYRMNTEAFF
TGTGCCAGCTCCCTACGGGGACAGGTCTATCGCATGAACACTGAAGCTTTCTTT
>TRBJ1-2|many|TRBD1|TRBV2
CASSPDRDRRGYTF
TGTGCCAGCAGTCCGGACAGGGACCGTCGGGGCTACACCTTC
>TRBJ2-3|many|.|TRBV11-3
CASSLEGLGADTQYF
TGTGCCAGCAGCTTAGAGGGGTTAGGTGCAGATACGCAGTATTTT